This T cell receptor (beta chain) derives from a study of PD-1 blockade in classical Hodgkin lymphoma. General study findings and limits: Differences between repertoires have undefined causes, possibly disease activity or prior therapy. Individuals who commenced nivolumab within less than 1 year of ASCT were excluded. Lower baseline TCR diversity marked trial partial responders and progressors.

Each patient relapsed following autologous stem cell transplantation, and prior brentuximab vedotin exposure differed. Magnetic depletion of unwanted cells isolated CD4+ T cells from thawed PBMCs. Note on this clone: Its antigen is not known.

Method: immunoSEQ multiplex PCR; TCRdb's copy keeps in-frame clones and lacks some. The sample shows about 27,000 clones, 65% to 80% of them seen only once. This sample comprised CD4+ T cells from blood, obtained at baseline. This clonotype was obtained from a human donor with classical Hodgkin lymphoma.

CDR3 nucleotide sequence: TGTGCCAGCAGCTTAGGGGAGTCCGGCTACACCTTC. Its protein product is CASSLGESGYTF. The genes are TRBV11-3 and TRBJ1-2; D uncertain. V was trimmed by 1 base and J by 8 bases, leaving 8 bases between them. This CDR3 contains 12 residues. Germline V lookup: CDR1 SGHNT, CDR2 YENEEA.